This TCR beta chain appears in the sequencing data of a study of blood T cell repertoires in COVID-19 (TCRdb year 2020). Concerning the study at large: Collaborator samples came from the United States, Italy and Spain and covered acute and convalescent phases of COVID-19. Nearly every sample came with metadata listing a de-identified subject ID, COVID-19 status, age in years and sex. HLA class I and class II types, where available, came from metadata supplied by the sample provider rather than from assay-based typing. The material from the prospective study consisted of cDNA or gDNA derived from T cells, B-cell-depleted T cells, or PBMCs. The repertoires were made available in a free public database intended to serve as a resource for research on the immune response to SARS-CoV-2. The samples were drawn from two sources: the first 160 participants of the ongoing ImmuneRACE study, and 1,254 subjects contributed by 6 global collaborators. Subjects who had been exposed to COVID-19, were actively infected with it, or had recovered from it provided the deeply sampled blood TCRbeta repertoires that made up the dataset.

Overall results and qualifications from the work: The quantity of clinical and demographic metadata differed by source and by participant and was supplied without curation.

Collaborating institutions collected whole blood in K2EDTA tubes following their own protocols. For TCRbeta analysis, collaborators shipped samples in one of three forms: frozen whole blood, isolated PBMCs, or DNA extracted from either of those sample types. TCRbeta CDR3 regions were amplified from genomic DNA using the immunoSEQ Assay, a bias-controlled multiplex PCR. In the paper's pipeline: The number of nucleated cells in each sample was estimated by amplification of reference gene primers within the assay. Sequence reads were collapsed and filtered to measure the absolute abundance of every unique TCRbeta CDR3 rearrangement. For each sample, productive Simpson clonality was calculated by taking the square root of Simpson's diversity index across productive rearrangements. TCRdb retrieved this table from immuneACCESS and kept in-frame rearrangements only. Not all clones are present; in checked studies, unresolved V genes account for under half, and no reason is known for the remainder. V, J and clone size are taken as reported in that table, and D and trimming were inferred from the DNA itself. The sample table shows fewer than 95,000 clones, and 75% to 95% are seen once. About 0.83% of the sample goes to the ten largest clones.

Remarks on this clone: Its cognate antigen has yet to be identified. There are no base qualities to consult, and no much larger clone falls within one base.

The V end loses 2 bases and the J end loses 6 bases, and a stretch of 16 bases separates them. There are 15 amino acids in the CDR3, from cysteine to phenylalanine inclusive. Left in the record is the CDR3 DNA by itself, 45 bases read in frame from the first base. CDR1 and CDR2 are read off the germline V gene as SGHRS and YFSETQ. The sequencing input was peripheral blood. This TCR derives from a woman of 80 years or more with acute or convalescent COVID-19. The chain links TRBV5-1 with TRBJ2-3; perhaps TRBD2 is the D gene, with 5 bases matching. The nucleotide sequence reads as follows: TGCGCCAGCAGCTTTCAACGGGGTGACAAGGATACGCAGTATTTT. Its protein product is CASSFQRGDKDTQYF.